What follows is one TCR beta chain and its context. What made the TCR beta cDNA was 5'RACE template switching with UMIs. One entry per CDR3 protein, without DNA, is what TCRdb gives after re-calling the 5' RACE reads. Recorded here are roughly 150,000 distinct CDR3 sequences; the top ten clones represent under 20%. The CDR3 covers 15 residues. From germline, CDR1 is SEHNR and CDR2 FQNEAQ (reference sequence). The sample comes from a study of T cells expressing NK-cell markers. The wider study: One of eight sequenced donors was HCMV-seronegative; the other seven were seropositive.

The source material was blood T cells: a sorted CD56 or NKG2C T cell subset, CD4+ or CD8+ T cells, or bulk PBMC T cells (not recorded which). This chain connects TRBV7-9 to TRBJ2-1. This receptor was taken from a woman aged 18-70 years in good health. CDR3 sequence reads: CASSLVVGKGHEQFF.